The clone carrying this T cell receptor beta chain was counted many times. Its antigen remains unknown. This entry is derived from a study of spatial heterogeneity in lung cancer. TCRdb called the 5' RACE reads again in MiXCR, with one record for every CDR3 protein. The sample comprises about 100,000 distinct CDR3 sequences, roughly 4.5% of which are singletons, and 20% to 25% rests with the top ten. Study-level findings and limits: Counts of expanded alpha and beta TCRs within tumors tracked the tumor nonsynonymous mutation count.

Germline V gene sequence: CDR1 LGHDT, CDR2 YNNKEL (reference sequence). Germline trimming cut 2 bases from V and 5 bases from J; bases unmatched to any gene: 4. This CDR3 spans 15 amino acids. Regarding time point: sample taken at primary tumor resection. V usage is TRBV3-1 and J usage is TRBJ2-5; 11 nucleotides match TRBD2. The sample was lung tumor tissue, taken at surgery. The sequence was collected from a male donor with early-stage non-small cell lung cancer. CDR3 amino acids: CASSQLTSGIETQYF. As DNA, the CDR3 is TGTGCCAGCAGCCAATTGACTAGCGGGATTGAGACCCAGTACTTC.